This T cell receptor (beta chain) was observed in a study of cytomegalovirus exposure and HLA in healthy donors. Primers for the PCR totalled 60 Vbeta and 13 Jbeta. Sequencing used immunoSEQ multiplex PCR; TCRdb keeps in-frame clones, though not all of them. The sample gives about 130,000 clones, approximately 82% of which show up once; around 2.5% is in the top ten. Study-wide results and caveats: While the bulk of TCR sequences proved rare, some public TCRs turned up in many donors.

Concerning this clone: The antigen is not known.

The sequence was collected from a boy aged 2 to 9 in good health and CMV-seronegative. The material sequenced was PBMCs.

The CDR3 sequence: CASRPPLLDSFQETQYF. CDR3 nucleotides: TGTGCCAGCAGGCCACCTCTTCTGGACAGCTTCCAAGAGACCCAGTACTTC. The chain joins TRBV7-9 to TRBJ2-5; a possible D gene is TRBD1 (6 bases). Germline loops: CDR1 SEHNR, CDR2 FQNEAQ (reference sequence). The CDR3 has 17 amino acids. The V end lost 6 bases, the J end lost 1 base, and 21 bases lay between the germline ends.